The 30 T cell receptor beta chains reported below all come from one sample, sequenced in a study of neurological immune-mediated disorders. Each CDR3 protein is one row after TCRdb ran MiXCR on the 5' RACE reads. The sample has 80,000 to 100,000 distinct CDR3 sequences, roughly 3.2% seen once. Sequenced: PBMCs. The receptors originated from a woman between 50 and 59 years old with multiple sclerosis.

This clonotype was observed many times. The V and J genes are TRBV7-2 and TRBJ2-3; TRBD2 matches at 11 bases. V gave up 5 bases and J gave up 0 bases; unmatched junction bases: 10. CDR3 length: 18 amino acids. CDR1 SGHTA and CDR2 FQGNSA come from the germline V gene. The CDR3 nucleotides are TGTGCCAGCAGCCCGTCGTGGCTAGCGGGGGGAAGCACAGATACGCAGTATTTT. It yields the protein CASSPSWLAGGSTDTQYF.

This clonotype was seen more than once but under ten times. The chain uses TRBV12-3 or TRBV12-4 and TRBJ2-7, with 8 bases lining up with TRBD2. V lost 2 bases, J lost 0 bases, and 9 bases stayed unmatched. CDR3 size: 17 residues. In DNA form, the CDR3 reads TGTGCCAGCAGTTTAAAGTCCTCGACTAGCGACTCCTACGAGCAGTACTTC. This translates into CASSLKSSTSDSYEQYF.

This clonotype was seen many times. The chain's CDR3 is CASSPTGGKEDTQYF. CDR3 nucleotide sequence: TGCGCCAGCAGCCCGACAGGGGGCAAGGAAGATACGCAGTATTTT. This chain uses TRBV5-1 with TRBJ2-3; 10 bases map to TRBD1. Germline V CDR1 and CDR2: SGHRS, YFSETQ. The CDR3 runs 15 residues. V dropped 4 bases and J dropped 5; count of bases not matched to a gene: 7. The full variable domain, in which reference TRBV5-1 and TRBJ2-3 provide the parts outside the CDR3, is KAGVTQTPRYLIKTRGQQVTLSCSPISGHRSVSWYQQTPGQGLQFLFEYFSETQRNKGNFPGRFSGRQFSNSRSEMNVSTLELGDSALYLCASSPTGGKEDTQYFGPGTRLTVL.

This clonotype has ten or more counts. This rearrangement joins TRBV6-5 to TRBJ1-2, with D perhaps TRBD1 (5 bases). V lost 0 bases, J lost 4 bases, and 9 bases lay in between. This CDR3 contains 14 residues. CDR1 and CDR2 (germline): MNHEY, SVGAGI. CDR3 sequence reads: CASSYSTASYGYTF. CDR3 nucleotides: TGTGCCAGCAGTTACTCGACAGCAAGCTATGGCTACACCTTC.

This clonotype was recorded at least ten times. This chain links TRBV10-2 with TRBJ1-2; D not resolved. V lost 6 bases and J lost 4, with 9 bases in between. The CDR3 spans 12 residues. CDR1 and CDR2 from the germline V gene are WSHSY and SAAADI. The CDR3 DNA follows: TGCGCCAGCAGCCAAGATATCTATGGCTACACCTTC. Protein product: CASSQDIYGYTF.

This clonotype has at least ten counts. The rearrangement joins TRBV9 to TRBJ2-7; D unclear. Trimming stripped 3 bases from V and 3 bases from J, with 16 bases between. Per the germline V gene, CDR1 is SGDLS and CDR2 is YYNGEE. This CDR3 spans 15 amino acids. CDR3 nucleotides: TGTGCCAGCAGCGCTAACAGCGCGTACGGCTACGAGCAGTACTTC. It codes for CASSANSAYGYEQYF.

Ten or more counts support this clonotype. This chain joins TRBV6-5 and TRBJ1-2; weak D call: TRBD1 (5 bases). The germline V gene encodes CDR1 MNHEY and CDR2 SVGAGI. The CDR3 has 12 amino acids. With 6 bases removed from V and 4 bases from J, the gap between germline ends came to 9 bases. The CDR3 nucleotides read TGTGCCAGCAGCGGGGGACCCTATGGCTACACCTTC. This encodes CASSGGPYGYTF.

This clonotype showed up many times. This chain connects TRBV20-1 to TRBJ1-4; 10 positions match TRBD1. This CDR3 is 14 amino acids long. After removal of 3 bases from V and 8 bases from J, the junction contained 6 bases not matched to a gene. Germline V gene lookup returns CDR1 DFQATT and CDR2 SNEGSKA (reference sequence). The CDR3 DNA follows: TGCAGTGCTAGGGCCGGGACAGGGGACGAAAAACTGTTTTTT. Amino acids: CSARAGTGDEKLFF.

There are many counts of this clonotype. This sequence joins TRBV15 and TRBJ2-5; a possible D gene is TRBD2 (5 bases). Trimming stripped 0 bases from V and 4 bases from J, with 12 bases between. CDR3 length: 15 residues. Germline CDR1 LNHNV, CDR2 YYDKDF (reference sequence). DNA for the CDR3: TGTGCCACCAGCAGAGATCTGAGTGCGGGAGAGACCCAGTACTTC. Its translation: CATSRDLSAGETQYF.

This clonotype was observed at least ten times. The rearrangement joins TRBV7-2 to TRBJ2-5; TRBD2 matches at 10 bases. CDR1 and CDR2 (germline): SGHTA, FQGNSA. This CDR3 is 16 amino acids long. With 7 bases clipped from V and 5 bases from J, the junction kept 13 bases outside the gene matches. CDR3 sequence reads: CASTATSGPRGETQYF. For the CDR3, the DNA is TGTGCCAGCACCGCGACTAGCGGGCCCCGTGGGGAGACCCAGTACTTC.

This clonotype has at least ten counts. The chain recombines TRBV20-1 with TRBJ1-4; no clear D. The V and J ends lost 3 bases and 1 base respectively, with 12 bases between them. The CDR3 is 15 amino acids. Germline V CDR1 and CDR2: DFQATT, SNEGSKA (reference sequence). CDR3: CSASRVTGTNEKLFF. The CDR3 DNA sequence: TGCAGTGCTAGTCGGGTGACGGGAACTAATGAAAAACTGTTTTTT.

This clonotype was seen at least ten times. This chain connects TRBV15 to TRBJ2-7, with D perhaps matching TRBD2 (6 bases). The ends were cut back, 5 bases at V and 4 bases at J, with 21 bases in the middle. The CDR3 is 16 residues long. The germline V gene encodes CDR1 LNHNV and CDR2 YYDKDF (reference sequence). As DNA, the CDR3 is TGTGCCACCAGCGGGAGGATCGGGACGGTAGCATACGAGCAGTACTTC. Translation: CATSGRIGTVAYEQYF.

In its sample, this clonotype was seen many times. At one of its ends the junction is not consistent with the germline gene, which may arise from a read error. This chain connects TRBV15 to TRBJ2-2; D is possibly TRBD1 or TRBD2 (5 bases each). The germline CDR1 and CDR2 sequences are LNHNV and YYDKDF (reference sequence). CDR3 length equals 18 residues. In nucleotides, the CDR3 is TGTGCCACCAGCAGACCCCACCTAGGGGAGTCGAATACCGGGGAGCTGTTTTTT. It yields the protein CATSRPHLGESNTGELFF. The full variable domain, in which reference TRBV15 and TRBJ2-2 provide the parts outside the CDR3, is DAMVIQNPRYQVTQFGKPVTLSCSQTLNHNVMYWYQQKSSQAPKLLFHYYDKDFNNEADTPDNFQSRRPNTSFCFLDIRSPGLGDTAMYLCATSRPHLGESNTGELFFGEGSRLTVL.

In this sample, this clonotype turned up many times. V and J are TRBV6-2 or TRBV6-3 and TRBJ2-1; a possible D gene is TRBD1 (5 bases). The CDR3 runs 13 residues. The V and J ends lost 5 bases and 6 bases respectively, with 11 bases between them. Germline CDR1 and CDR2: MNHEY and SVGEGT. The CDR3 spells CASSRQLRNEQFF. The CDR3 DNA sequence: TGTGCCAGCAGTCGACAGTTACGCAATGAGCAGTTCTTC.

This clonotype was found many times. The chain is built from TRBV7-2 and TRBJ1-4; D not resolved. The CDR3 consists of 16 residues. Germline V gives CDR1 SGHTA, CDR2 FQGNSA. Deletions cut 4 bases from V and 4 bases from J, with 16 bases between. This CDR3 is CASSWAAGRFNEKLFF. The CDR3 DNA is TGTGCCAGCAGCTGGGCGGCAGGACGATTTAATGAAAAACTGTTTTTT.

This clonotype came up a few times. This chain links TRBV19 with TRBJ2-2; 9 bases agree with TRBD1. The CDR3 consists of 14 residues. Looked up from germline, CDR1 is LNHDA and CDR2 is SQIVND (reference sequence). After removal of 7 bases from V and 3 bases from J, the junction contained 3 bases not matched to a gene. CDR3 residues: CASTDRGDTGELFF. The CDR3 DNA is TGTGCCAGTACGGACAGGGGCGACACCGGGGAGCTGTTTTTT. Using reference TRBV19 and TRBJ2-2 for the parts outside the CDR3, the full variable domain is DGGITQSPKYLFRKEGQNVTLSCEQNLNHDAMYWYRQDPGQGLRLIYYSQIVNDFQKGDIAEGYSVSREKKESFPLTVTSAQKNPTAFYLCASTDRGDTGELFFGEGSRLTVL.

This clonotype was observed at least ten times. J is TRBJ2-7 and V is TRBV5-1; the D call may be TRBD1 or TRBD2 (5 bases each). The CDR3 covers 14 residues. V dropped 4 bases and J dropped 6 bases, with 17 bases sitting between them. Per the germline V gene, CDR1 is SGHRS and CDR2 is YFSETQ. CDR3: CASSLGDFGTEQYF. The CDR3 nucleotides are TGCGCCAGCAGCCTCGGGGATTTTGGGACCGAGCAGTACTTC.

This clonotype was seen ten or more times. The chain has TRBV20-1 and TRBJ1-1; D is unresolved. Germline V gene data show CDR1 as DFQATT and CDR2 as SNEGSKA (reference sequence). Trimming left V 6 bases short and J 8 bases short, with 16 bases between. There are 12 residues in the CDR3. CDR3 residues: CSAFDTPGEAFF. As DNA, the CDR3 is TGCAGTGCCTTTGACACTCCCGGGGAAGCTTTCTTT.

At least ten counts were recorded for this clonotype. V usage is TRBV12-3 or TRBV12-4 and J usage is TRBJ1-1, with D possibly TRBD1 on 5 matching bases. V lost 6 bases and J 5 bases, leaving 16 bases between the germline ends. The CDR3 has 14 amino acids. CDR3 coding DNA: TGTGCCAGCAGATTAATGGGGGTGGCGACTGAAGCTTTCTTT. Residues: CASRLMGVATEAFF.

This clonotype was recorded a few times. The V gene is TRBV2, the J gene TRBJ1-1; TRBD1 might be the D (5 bases). Per germline, CDR1 SNHLY and CDR2 FYNNEI. Trimming removed 6 bases at V and 0 bases at J, with 14 bases between. The CDR3 consists of 15 residues. The CDR3 coding sequence is TGTGCCAGCAGCATCCGACAGCAGATGAACACTGAAGCTTTCTTT. Translating it yields CASSIRQQMNTEAFF.

This clonotype was recorded at least ten times. The chain joins TRBV7-2 to TRBJ2-7; D perhaps matches TRBD1 (5 bases). There are 14 residues in the CDR3. Trimming stripped 2 bases from V and 2 bases from J, with 10 bases between. Germline CDR1 SGHTA, CDR2 FQGNSA. The chain's CDR3 is CASSLSGATYEQYF. CDR3 bases: TGTGCCAGCAGCTTATCTGGGGCAACCTACGAGCAGTACTTC. Full variable domain (missing parts from reference TRBV7-2 and TRBJ2-7): GAGVSQSPSNKVTEKGKDVELRCDPISGHTALYWYRQSLGQGLEFLIYFQGNSAPDKSGLPSDRFSAERTGGSVSTLTIQRTQQEDSAVYLCASSLSGATYEQYFGPGTRLTVT.

This clonotype came up many times. The J gene is TRBJ2-1, the V gene TRBV15, with 12 bases matching TRBD2. There are 13 residues in the CDR3. Germline V gene data show CDR1 as LNHNV and CDR2 as YYDKDF (reference sequence). The V gene end was trimmed by 6 bases and the J gene end by 6 bases; junction bases not matched to a gene: 0. CDR3 loop: CATRLAGGNEQFF. CDR3 DNA: TGTGCCACCAGACTAGCGGGGGGCAATGAGCAGTTCTTC. Based on the CDR3 plus reference TRBV15 and TRBJ2-1, the full variable domain is DAMVIQNPRYQVTQFGKPVTLSCSQTLNHNVMYWYQQKSSQAPKLLFHYYDKDFNNEADTPDNFQSRRPNTSFCFLDIRSPGLGDTAMYLCATRLAGGNEQFFGPGTRLTVL.

This clonotype came up many times. The gene calls are TRBV12-3 or TRBV12-4 and TRBJ2-1, with unresolved D. The V gene lost 6 bases and the J gene lost 7 bases, with 13 bases spanning the gap. The CDR3 sequence is 13 residues long. The CDR3 here is CASSKTSANEQFF. For the CDR3, the DNA is TGTGCCAGCAGCAAGACCAGCGCAAATGAGCAGTTCTTC.

This clonotype was found many times. J is TRBJ1-1 and V is TRBV5-1; D unclear. Per the germline V gene, CDR1 is SGHRS and CDR2 is YFSETQ. The V end was cut by 1 base, the J end by 4 bases, with 11 bases between. CDR3 length equals 14 residues. The CDR3 is CASSLSASGTEAFF. In DNA form, the CDR3 reads TGCGCCAGCAGCTTGTCAGCTTCGGGCACTGAAGCTTTCTTT. Drawing the rest from reference TRBV5-1 and TRBJ1-1, the complete variable domain is KAGVTQTPRYLIKTRGQQVTLSCSPISGHRSVSWYQQTPGQGLQFLFEYFSETQRNKGNFPGRFSGRQFSNSRSEMNVSTLELGDSALYLCASSLSASGTEAFFGQGTRLTVV.

This clonotype was observed at least ten times. The chain has TRBV29-1 and TRBJ2-7; TRBD1 aligns across 9 bases. This CDR3 contains 15 residues. Looked up from germline, CDR1 is SQVTM and CDR2 is ANQGSEA. After removal of 0 bases from V and 2 bases from J, the junction contained 5 bases not matched to a gene. Here the CDR3 reads CSVEETRDRAYEQYF. The CDR3 DNA reads TGCAGCGTTGAAGAGACAAGGGACAGGGCCTACGAGCAGTACTTC.

Remarks on this clonotype: This may be a read error: a much more frequent sequence differs by one nucleotide. This CDR3 is CAINLGKGNYGYTF. The CDR3 DNA is TGTGCCATCAACTTGGGAAAGGGGAACTATGGCTACACCTTC. The chain carries TRBV10-3 and TRBJ1-2; the D gene is possibly TRBD1 (5 bases). The CDR3 has 14 amino acids. Germline CDR1 is ENHRY and CDR2 is SYGVKD. V lost 7 bases to trimming and J lost 2 bases, with 14 bases between them.

This clonotype was picked up many times. The chain combines TRBV5-1 with TRBJ2-7; maybe TRBD2 (7 bases). The CDR3 spans 15 residues. Trimming took off 5 bases at V and 2 bases at J, with 17 bases between the two ends. Per germline, CDR1 SGHRS and CDR2 YFSETQ. CDR3 residues: CASRTDWRGPYEQYF. The CDR3 DNA follows: TGCGCCAGCAGAACTGACTGGCGGGGGCCCTACGAGCAGTACTTC.

This clonotype was seen ten or more times. This sequence joins TRBV5-1 and TRBJ1-1, with unresolved D. The length of the CDR3 is 17 residues. Trimming cost V 0 bases and J 0 bases, with 15 bases left between them. Germline V gives CDR1 SGHRS, CDR2 YFSETQ. DNA of the CDR3: TGCGCCAGCAGCTTGGCCAGGAGGGCTACCATGAACACTGAAGCTTTCTTT. Its translation is CASSLARRATMNTEAFF.

The table lists this clonotype with many counts. CDR3 DNA: TGCGCCAGCAGCCGGACAAGAAGCTCCTACGAGCAGTACTTC. As protein: CASSRTRSSYEQYF. The chain joins TRBV5-1 to TRBJ2-7; weak D call: TRBD1 (5 bases). Germline CDR1 and CDR2: SGHRS and YFSETQ. V was trimmed by 4 bases and J by 0 bases, leaving 11 bases between them. The CDR3 loop spans 14 amino acids.

This clonotype has at least ten counts. CDR3 region: CASSLMQTYGYTF. The CDR3 nucleotides are TGTGCCAGCAGCTTAATGCAGACCTATGGCTACACCTTC. This chain joins TRBV7-2 and TRBJ1-2, with no clear D. CDR1 is SGHTA, CDR2 FQGNSA, per germline. Trimming pared 2 bases from V and 4 bases from J, leaving 8 bases between. The CDR3 covers 13 residues.